These 23 T cell receptor beta chains were all obtained from the same sample, sequenced in a study of shared clonotypes between healthy human individuals (dated by TCRdb to 2018 to 2021). Library generation was performed with the immunoSEQ multiplex PCR assay. This is the immuneACCESS table as TCRdb keeps it, with only in-frame sequences that have V and J called. A part of the clones is gone; compared with another copy, unresolved V genes explain less than half, and the rest is unexplained. This sample gives some 2,000,000 clones in total; roughly 94% of them show up just once. Together, the top ten hold 0.13% of the sample. The specimen sequenced was naive CD4+ T cells sorted from blood. The cell subset or site label, as the study defines it: CD45RA+ positively selected. These receptors all stem from a man younger than 35 in good health.

The gene calls are TRBV29-1 and TRBJ2-5; 9 nucleotides align to TRBD2. The CDR3 is 15 residues long. The V gene end was trimmed by 0 bases and the J gene end by 5 bases; junction bases not matched to a gene: 7. Germline values: CDR1 SQVTM, CDR2 ANQGSEA. In nucleotides, the CDR3 is TGCAGCGTTGAAGAATCGCGGGGGGGTAGGGAGACCCAGTACTTC. Protein: CSVEESRGGRETQYF. Together with reference TRBV29-1 and TRBJ2-5, the CDR3 gives the full variable domain: SAVISQKPSRDICQRGTSLTIQCQVDSQVTMMFWYRQQPGQSLTLIATANQGSEATYESGFVIDKFPISRPNLTFSTLTVSNMSPEDSSIYLCSVEESRGGRETQYFGPGTRLLVL.

This clone was counted once. The V gene is TRBV5-1, the J gene TRBJ2-1; D might be TRBD1 (5 bases). In germline, CDR1 is SGHRS, CDR2 YFSETQ. CDR3 size: 13 residues. V shed 0 bases and J shed 6 bases, with 7 bases lying between them. As DNA, the CDR3 is TGCGCCAGCAGCTTGGAGGGGTTCAATGAGCAGTTCTTC. This encodes CASSLEGFNEQFF. The complete variable domain, with remaining parts taken from reference TRBV5-1 and TRBJ2-1, reads KAGVTQTPRYLIKTRGQQVTLSCSPISGHRSVSWYQQTPGQGLQFLFEYFSETQRNKGNFPGRFSGRQFSNSRSEMNVSTLELGDSALYLCASSLEGFNEQFFGPGTRLTVL.

J is TRBJ2-5 and V is TRBV2, with TRBD1 as a possible D gene (6 bases). The CDR3 is 14 amino acids. V gave up 7 bases and J gave up 5 bases, with 17 bases separating them. Germline V gene sequence: CDR1 SNHLY, CDR2 FYNNEI. In nucleotides, the CDR3 is TGTGCCAGCACCGAAGGGGGACCGGGGGAGACCCAGTACTTC. This sequence encodes CASTEGGPGETQYF.

The J gene is TRBJ1-3, the V gene TRBV6-1, with D possibly being TRBD1 (5 bases). The length of the CDR3 is 15 residues. CDR1 is MNHNS, CDR2 SASEGT, per germline. The V end lost 5 bases, the J end lost 0 bases, and 11 bases lay between the germline ends. The CDR3, as DNA: TGTGCCAGCAGTCGGGACGGCAGCTCTGGAAACACCATATATTTT. It specifies CASSRDGSSGNTIYF.

The V and J genes are TRBV5-4 and TRBJ2-2; D is undetermined. V lost 5 bases to trimming and J lost 0 bases, with 8 bases between them. The CDR3 has 14 residues. Germline CDR1 reads SGHNT; CDR2 reads YYREEE (reference sequence). The CDR3 is CASRHSPNTGELFF. In DNA form, the CDR3 reads TGTGCCAGCAGGCACTCCCCGAACACCGGGGAGCTGTTTTTT. The full variable domain, rest sourced from reference TRBV5-4 and TRBJ2-2, is ETGVTQSPTHLIKTRGQQVTLRCSSQSGHNTVSWYQQALGQGPQFIFQYYREEENGRGNFPPRFSGLQFPNYSSELNVNALELDDSALYLCASRHSPNTGELFFGEGSRLTVL.

This clone was observed a single time. This chain joins TRBV7-9 and TRBJ2-3; D is unclear. From germline, CDR1 is SEHNR and CDR2 FQNEAQ (reference sequence). Trimming took 1 base from V and 6 from J, leaving 14 bases between them. The CDR3 consists of 15 residues. CDR3 nucleotide sequence: TGTGCCAGCAGCTTAGGATCATCAGTGGCGGATACGCAGTATTTT. Amino acids: CASSLGSSVADTQYF.

The V call is TRBV12-5, the J call TRBJ2-2; 8 positions agree with TRBD2. V was pared by 6 bases and J by 5 bases, with 5 bases of the junction left unmatched. CDR3 size: 14 residues. CDR1 LGHNT and CDR2 FRNRAP come from the germline V gene. Here the CDR3 reads CASGASGSTGELFF. DNA of the CDR3: TGTGCTAGTGGGGCTAGCGGGTCTACCGGGGAGCTGTTTTTT. Drawing the rest from reference TRBV12-5 and TRBJ2-2, the complete variable domain is DARVTQTPRHKVTEMGQEVTMRCQPILGHNTVFWYRQTMMQGLELLAYFRNRAPLDDSGMPKDRFSAEMPDATLATLKIQPSEPRDSAVYFCASGASGSTGELFFGEGSRLTVL.

V and J are TRBV7-2 and TRBJ2-1; D remains ambiguous. Per germline, CDR1 SGHTA and CDR2 FQGNSA. CDR3 length: 15 residues. Between the trimmed V and J ends, which lost 6 bases and 0 bases, there was a span of 12 bases. The CDR3 reads CASSRATGSYNEQFF. CDR3 bases: TGTGCCAGCAGTAGGGCCACCGGCTCCTACAATGAGCAGTTCTTC. The whole variable domain, remainder taken from reference TRBV7-2 and TRBJ2-1, is GAGVSQSPSNKVTEKGKDVELRCDPISGHTALYWYRQSLGQGLEFLIYFQGNSAPDKSGLPSDRFSAERTGGSVSTLTIQRTQQEDSAVYLCASSRATGSYNEQFFGPGTRLTVL.

This chain uses TRBV6-6 with TRBJ2-7; D might be TRBD1 or TRBD2, each matching 5 bases. Germline CDR1 MNHNY, CDR2 SVGAGI (reference sequence). The V end lost 6 bases, the J end lost 6 bases, and 15 bases lay between the germline ends. This CDR3 comprises 13 residues. The CDR3 region is CASSREFRVEQYF. The CDR3 nucleotides are TGTGCCAGCAGCCGGGAATTCAGGGTCGAGCAGTACTTC.

The chain couples TRBV25-1 to TRBJ1-1; TRBD1 aligns across 8 bases. The CDR3 loop spans 16 amino acids. Germline V gives CDR1 MGHDK, CDR2 SYGVNS. Unmatched junction bases numbered 9, after V lost 6 bases and J lost 0 bases. CDR3 residues: CASSRRGRGVNTEAFF. CDR3 coding DNA: TGTGCCAGCAGCCGCAGGGGGCGCGGGGTGAACACTGAAGCTTTCTTT. Variable domain in full (rest from reference TRBV25-1 and TRBJ1-1): EADIYQTPRYLVIGTGKKITLECSQTMGHDKMYWYQQDPGMELHLIHYSYGVNSTEKGDLSSESTVSRIRTEHFPLTLESARPSHTSQYLCASSRRGRGVNTEAFFGQGTRLTVV.

The gene calls are TRBV2 and TRBJ2-7, with D maybe TRBD2 (5 bases). Germline loops: CDR1 SNHLY, CDR2 FYNNEI. Trimming took off 8 bases at V and 5 bases at J, with 19 bases between the two ends. There are 14 residues in the CDR3. The DNA for the CDR3 is TGTGCCAGCCGAGAGAGGGTAATCTTCCACGAGCAGTACTTC. Translating gives CASRERVIFHEQYF.

The chain has TRBV4-1 and TRBJ2-1, with 8 bases identical to TRBD2. The germline V gene encodes CDR1 MGHRA and CDR2 YSYEKL. The CDR3 has 15 amino acids. The junction had 5 bases not matched to a gene; V was cut back by 2 bases and J by 5 bases. The DNA for the CDR3 is TGCGCCAGCAGCCAACCAGCGGGAGATCACAATGAGCAGTTCTTC. Translation: CASSQPAGDHNEQFF.

CDR3 loop: CASSSGTAHTDTQYF. For the CDR3, the DNA is TGTGCCAGCAGTTCGGGGACAGCCCACACAGATACGCAGTATTTT. This rearrangement joins TRBV28 to TRBJ2-3; 7 bases align to TRBD1. The J segment lost 2 bases and the V segment lost 4 bases, leaving 6 bases of the junction unmatched. Per germline, CDR1 MDHEN and CDR2 SYDVKM. This CDR3 has 15 residues.

The chain links TRBV9 to TRBJ1-6; weak D call: TRBD1 (6 bases). Germline assignment: CDR1 SGDLS and CDR2 YYNGEE. V was pared by 0 bases and J by 13 bases, with 17 bases between. This CDR3 comprises 15 residues. The CDR3 protein is CASSVGTGLIFPLHF. CDR3 DNA: TGTGCCAGCAGCGTAGGTACAGGGCTGATATTCCCCCTCCACTTT.

The rearrangement links TRBV7-2 to TRBJ2-2; possible D gene TRBD2, 6 bases. V lost 1 base to trimming and J lost 6 bases, with 12 bases between them. The CDR3 extends over 15 amino acids. Looked up from germline, CDR1 is SGHTA and CDR2 is FQGNSA. In DNA, the CDR3 is TGTGCCAGCAGCTTAGTAACAACTAGCTCCGGGGAGCTGTTTTTT. It codes for CASSLVTTSSGELFF.

V gene TRBV11-2 combines with J gene TRBJ1-6; tentative D call: TRBD1 (5 bases). Trimming pared 4 bases from V and 9 bases from J, leaving 10 bases between. The V gene's germline CDR1 is SGHAT and CDR2 FQNNGV. The CDR3 length is 13 residues. The CDR3 DNA reads TGTGCCAGCAGCTGGGGGGATGGTTCACCCCTCCACTTT. Translating it yields CASSWGDGSPLHF.

The J gene is TRBJ1-2, the V gene TRBV27; D remains ambiguous. The CDR3 sequence is 12 residues long. The germline CDR1 and CDR2 sequences are MNHEY and SMNVEV (reference sequence). V lost 2 bases and J lost 6, with 7 bases in between. CDR3 DNA sequence: TGTGCCAGCAGTTTAGCCGGAGATGGCTACACCTTC. This gives the protein CASSLAGDGYTF.

This chain connects TRBV6-1 to TRBJ2-1; D is tentatively TRBD1 or TRBD2 (5 bases each). The V gene's germline CDR1 is MNHNS and CDR2 SASEGT. V lost 2 bases, J lost 3 bases, and 14 bases lay in between. This CDR3 region has 16 residues. The DNA of the CDR3 is TGTGCCAGCAGTGAAAGAAGGGACCCTCGCTACAATGAGCAGTTCTTC. This codes for CASSERRDPRYNEQFF.

At least ten counts were recorded for this clone. The rearrangement joins TRBV28 to TRBJ1-1; a weak D match, TRBD1 (6 bases). The CDR3 length is 15 residues. Germline V lookup: CDR1 MDHEN, CDR2 SYDVKM. The V end was cut by 5 bases, the J end by 1 base, with 14 bases between. The CDR3 sequence: CASSTRTVGNTEAFF. The CDR3 DNA sequence: TGTGCCAGCAGTACACGGACAGTAGGGAACACTGAAGCTTTCTTT.

The chain combines TRBV11-2 with TRBJ2-3; TRBD2 aligns across 8 bases. The CDR3 totals 15 residues. Germline V gene sequence: CDR1 SGHAT, CDR2 FQNNGV. J gave up 4 bases and V 3 bases, and 6 bases lay outside the gene matches. Here the CDR3 reads CASSFNGLAADTQYF. CDR3 in DNA: TGTGCCAGCAGCTTTAATGGACTAGCAGCAGATACGCAGTATTTT.

In this sample, this clone turned up once. The chain links TRBV19 to TRBJ1-5; no clear D. There are 15 residues in the CDR3. Trimming shortened V by 1 base and J by 3 bases, and 10 bases separated the two germline ends. CDR1 and CDR2 (germline): LNHDA, SQIVND (reference sequence). CDR3 bases: TGTGCCAGTAGTATAGGTGCCGCATTCAATCAGCCCCAGCATTTT. Its translation is CASSIGAAFNQPQHF.

This rearrangement joins TRBV6-1 to TRBJ2-5; a weak D match, TRBD2 (5 bases). The V gene's germline CDR1 is MNHNS and CDR2 SASEGT. Trimming took off 6 bases at V and 2 bases at J, with 16 bases between the two ends. The CDR3 extends over 15 amino acids. The CDR3 loop is CASRLTTSQQETQYF. DNA for the CDR3: TGTGCCAGCAGACTCACCACTAGTCAACAAGAGACCCAGTACTTC.

This chain joins TRBV29-1 and TRBJ1-1; TRBD1 agrees at 7 bases. The CDR3 runs 12 residues. Germline V CDR1 and CDR2: SQVTM, ANQGSEA. Germline trimming cut 0 bases from V and 12 bases from J; bases unmatched to any gene: 7. The CDR3 coding sequence is TGCAGCGTTGAAGATCCAGGGGGAGAAACTTTCTTT. Amino acid sequence: CSVEDPGGETFF.